Listed below are T cell receptor beta chains from one sample, sequenced in a study of post-analysis software for immune sequencing data. TCRdb independently ran MiXCR on the PCR reads; one entry per CDR3 protein. This table holds hundreds of thousands of distinct CDR3 sequences, roughly 45% found once. The sequenced material came from blood. The receptors stem from a girl under 18 with multiple sclerosis. The CDR3 runs from the conserved cysteine through the conserved F or W. Each record gives: V gene, J gene, clone size, D gene, CDR3 DNA, CDR3 protein. D genes are given only for firm matches. Clone sizes are given selectively: once, few, many, or a class where the clone is expanded.

>TRBV5-1|TRBJ2-5|few|.
TGCGCCAGCAGGGGGGAGTTCTATGACGACCAAGAGACCCAGTACTTC
CASRGEFYDDQETQYF
>TRBV10-2|TRBJ1-1|.|.
TGCGCCAGCAGTCGGACCATCGGAAACACTGAAGCTTTCTTT
CASSRTIGNTEAFF
>TRBV6-1|TRBJ2-3|.|.
TGTGCCAGCAGTGACAGGGTGGATAGTACAGATACGCAGTATTTT
CASSDRVDSTDTQYF
>TRBV7-3|TRBJ2-7|.|.
TGTGCCAGCAGCCCCGGGGACAACTCCTACGAGCAGTACTTC
CASSPGDNSYEQYF
>TRBV27|TRBJ1-2|few|TRBD1
TGTGCCAGCACCAAAACAGGGGGCGCCGATGGCTACACCTTC
CASTKTGGADGYTF
>TRBV6-2/TRBV6-3|TRBJ2-3|.|.
TGTGCCAGCAAAGGGTGGACAGATACGCAGTATTTT
CASKGWTDTQYF
>TRBV28|TRBJ1-2|.|TRBD1
TGTGCCAGCAGCCCTACGGGACAGCACCGTACCTATGGCTACACCTTC
CASSPTGQHRTYGYTF
>TRBV19|TRBJ1-5|.|.
TGTGCCAGTAGTAAGACAGAGGTCCATCAGCCCCAGCATTTT
CASSKTEVHQPQHF
>TRBV10-1|TRBJ2-1|few|.
TGCGCCAGCAGCCTTAGCGGCGACAATGAGCAGTTCTTC
CASSLSGDNEQFF
>TRBV7-2|TRBJ2-5|.|TRBD2
TGTGCCAGCAGCTCACCTCCCGGACTAGCGGGAGGCAAACAAGAGACCCAGTACTTC
CASSSPPGLAGGKQETQYF
>TRBV7-7|TRBJ1-1|.|.
TGTGCTTCTCAGCAGGATAACACTGAAGCTTTCTTT
CASQQDNTEAFF
>TRBV27|TRBJ1-3|.|.
TGTGCCAGCAGTTGGACGGGAGACTCTGGAAACACCATATATTTT
CASSWTGDSGNTIYF
>TRBV5-6|TRBJ2-1|few|TRBD2
TGTGCCAGCAGCTACGGACTAGCGAAATACAATGAGCAGTTCTTC
CASSYGLAKYNEQFF
>TRBV28|TRBJ2-7|few|TRBD1
TGTGCCAGCAGAAGACAGGGGAGTGCCGGAAACGAGCAGTACTTC
CASRRQGSAGNEQYF
>TRBV29-1|TRBJ2-3|few|TRBD2
TGCAGCGTGCAGACTAGCGGGAGGGCAGATACGCAGTATTTT
CSVQTSGRADTQYF
>TRBV6-5|TRBJ2-7|.|.
TGTGCCAGCAGTTACGTCAGCTACGAGCAGTACTTC
CASSYVSYEQYF
>TRBV7-9|TRBJ2-1|.|TRBD2
TGTGCCAGCAGCTTAGGGCGGGAGCTGACCTTGGACGATGAGCAGTTCTTC
CASSLGRELTLDDEQFF
>TRBV4-3|TRBJ1-3|.|.
TGCGCCAGCAGCCAAGACCAGGGGAGAAACACCATATATTTT
CASSQDQGRNTIYF
>TRBV12-3/TRBV12-4|TRBJ2-7|.|.
TGTGCCAGCAGTAGTAACTCCCTCTCCTACGAGCAGTACTTC
CASSSNSLSYEQYF
>TRBV20-1|TRBJ2-6|few|TRBD2
TGCAGTGCTAGAGATGCGGCGGGAGTAGGTGGGGCCAACGTCCTGACTTTC
CSARDAAGVGGANVLTF
>TRBV4-1|TRBJ1-5|few|.
TGCGCCAGCAGCCAAGTGCCGAGCACAGTCAATCAGCCCCAGCATTTT
CASSQVPSTVNQPQHF
>TRBV6-1|TRBJ2-1|.|TRBD1
TGTGCCAGCAAAAGACAGGGAAGCAATGAGCAGTTCTTC
CASKRQGSNEQFF
>TRBV12-3/TRBV12-4|TRBJ2-3|few|.
TGTGCCAGCAAAAGGAACGACCTCGGCACAGATACGCAGTATTTT
CASKRNDLGTDTQYF
>TRBV20-1|TRBJ1-4|.|.
TGCAGTGCTAGAGATACAGGGTCCCGCAATGAAAAACTGTTTTTT
CSARDTGSRNEKLFF
>TRBV7-6|TRBJ2-6|.|.
TGTGCCAGCAGCTTAGACTATGGGGCCAACGTCCTGACTTTC
CASSLDYGANVLTF
>TRBV6-1|TRBJ2-1|few|TRBD2
TGTGCCTCGGCTAGCGGGAGTAGGGCTGAGCAGTTCTTC
CASASGSRAEQFF
>TRBV20-1|TRBJ2-7|few|TRBD1
TGCAGTGCCCCCGACCGGGACAGCTCCTACGAGCAGTACTTC
CSAPDRDSSYEQYF
>TRBV6-5|TRBJ2-7|few|.
TGTGCCAGCAGTAAACCTCCGGGACTCACTGAATACGAGCAGTACTTC
CASSKPPGLTEYEQYF
>TRBV10-3|TRBJ2-7|many|TRBD2
TGTGCCATCAGTCGGCTGACTAGCGGGACCTACGAGCAGTACTTC
CAISRLTSGTYEQYF
>TRBV6-5|TRBJ1-2|.|.
TGTGCCAGCAGTTACTCGCACTTGGGACCCGATGATGGCTACACCTTC
CASSYSHLGPDDGYTF
>TRBV9|TRBJ2-1|.|TRBD2
TGTGCCAGCAGCCCCGGGAGGGGGGCAGCCTCCTACGAGCAGTTCTTC
CASSPGRGAASYEQFF
>TRBV6-5|TRBJ1-4|.|.
TGTGCCAGCAGTCCCCTCGACAGTCGTAATGAAAAACTGTTTTTT
CASSPLDSRNEKLFF
>TRBV20-1|TRBJ2-7|few|.
TGCAGTGCTAGAGGTGAACATTACGAGCAGTACTTC
CSARGEHYEQYF
>TRBV5-1|TRBJ2-3|few|.
TGCGCCAGCAGCTCGACACAGGCCAGCACAGATACGCAGTATTTT
CASSSTQASTDTQYF